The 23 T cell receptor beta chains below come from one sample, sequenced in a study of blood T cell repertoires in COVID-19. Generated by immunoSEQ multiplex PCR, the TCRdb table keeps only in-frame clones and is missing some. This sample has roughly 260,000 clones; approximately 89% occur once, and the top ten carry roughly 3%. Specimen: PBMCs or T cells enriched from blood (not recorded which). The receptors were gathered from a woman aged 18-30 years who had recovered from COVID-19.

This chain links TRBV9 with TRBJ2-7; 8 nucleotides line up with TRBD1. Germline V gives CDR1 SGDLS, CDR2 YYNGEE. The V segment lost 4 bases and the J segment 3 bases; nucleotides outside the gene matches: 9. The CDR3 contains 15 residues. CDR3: CASSFGQGSRYEQYF. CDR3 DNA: TGTGCCAGCAGCTTCGGACAGGGTAGTCGCTACGAGCAGTACTTC. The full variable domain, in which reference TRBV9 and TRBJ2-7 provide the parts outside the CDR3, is DSGVTQTPKHLITATGQRVTLRCSPRSGDLSVYWYQQSLDQGLQFLIQYYNGEERAKGNILERFSAQQFPDLHSELNLSSLELGDSALYFCASSFGQGSRYEQYFGPGTRLTVT.

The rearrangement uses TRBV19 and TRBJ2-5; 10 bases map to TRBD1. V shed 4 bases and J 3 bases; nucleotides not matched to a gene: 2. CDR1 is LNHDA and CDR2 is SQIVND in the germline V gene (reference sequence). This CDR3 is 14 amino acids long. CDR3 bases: TGTGCCAGTAGTAGCGGGACAGGGGAAGAGACCCAGTACTTC. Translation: CASSSGTGEETQYF.

The CDR3 here is CASSIIGAYSYEQYF. CDR3 in DNA: TGTGCCAGTAGTATAATTGGGGCCTACTCCTACGAGCAGTACTTC. The chain links TRBV19 to TRBJ2-7; the D gene is possibly TRBD1 (5 bases). The V gene lost 2 bases and the J gene lost 0 bases, with 11 bases spanning the gap. This CDR3 region has 15 residues. Per germline, CDR1 LNHDA and CDR2 SQIVND (reference sequence).

The CDR3 bases are TGTTTCAGGATCAATCAGCCCCAGCATTTT. This encodes CFRINQPQHF. The chain combines TRBV30 with TRBJ1-5; no definite D call. The CDR3 is 10 residues long. CDR1 and CDR2 (germline): GTSNPN, SVGIG (reference sequence).

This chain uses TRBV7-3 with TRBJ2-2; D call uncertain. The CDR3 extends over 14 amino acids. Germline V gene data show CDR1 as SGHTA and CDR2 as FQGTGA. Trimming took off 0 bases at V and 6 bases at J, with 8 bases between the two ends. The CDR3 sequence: CASSLTPSSGELFF. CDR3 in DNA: TGTGCCAGCAGCTTAACGCCTAGTTCCGGGGAGCTGTTTTTT. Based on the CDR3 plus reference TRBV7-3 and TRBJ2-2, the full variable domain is GAGVSQTPSNKVTEKGKYVELRCDPISGHTALYWYRQSLGQGPEFLIYFQGTGAADDSGLPNDRFFAVRPEGSVSTLKIQRTERGDSAVYLCASSLTPSSGELFFGEGSRLTVL.

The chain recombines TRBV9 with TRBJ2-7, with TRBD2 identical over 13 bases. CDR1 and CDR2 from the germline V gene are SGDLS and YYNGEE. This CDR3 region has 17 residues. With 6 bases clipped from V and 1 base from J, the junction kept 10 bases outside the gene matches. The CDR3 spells CASTPGGGLAGSYEQYF. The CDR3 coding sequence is TGTGCCAGCACCCCAGGGGGGGGACTAGCGGGGTCCTACGAGCAGTACTTC. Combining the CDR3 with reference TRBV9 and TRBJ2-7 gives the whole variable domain DSGVTQTPKHLITATGQRVTLRCSPRSGDLSVYWYQQSLDQGLQFLIQYYNGEERAKGNILERFSAQQFPDLHSELNLSSLELGDSALYFCASTPGGGLAGSYEQYFGPGTRLTVT.

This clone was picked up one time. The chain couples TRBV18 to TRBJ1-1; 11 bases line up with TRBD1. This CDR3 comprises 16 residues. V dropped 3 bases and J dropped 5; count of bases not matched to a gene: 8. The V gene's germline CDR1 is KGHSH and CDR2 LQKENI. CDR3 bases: TGTGCCAGCTCACCTAGGGACAGGGGGTCGAGAACTGAAGCTTTCTTT. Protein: CASSPRDRGSRTEAFF.

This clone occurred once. Written as DNA, the CDR3 is TGCGCCAGCAGCTGGACAGGGGGCGAAGTAAATGAGCAGTTCTTC. It yields the protein CASSWTGGEVNEQFF. The V call is TRBV5-1, the J call TRBJ2-1; 11 nucleotides match TRBD1. V was clipped by 3 bases and J by 7 bases; unmatched bases: 6. Germline values: CDR1 SGHRS, CDR2 YFSETQ. This CDR3 has 15 residues.

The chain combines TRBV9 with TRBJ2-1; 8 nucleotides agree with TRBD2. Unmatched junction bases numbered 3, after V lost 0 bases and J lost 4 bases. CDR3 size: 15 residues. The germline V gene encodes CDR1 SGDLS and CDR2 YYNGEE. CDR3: CASSVGAGGYNEQFF. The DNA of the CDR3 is TGTGCCAGCAGCGTAGGCGCGGGGGGATACAATGAGCAGTTCTTC.

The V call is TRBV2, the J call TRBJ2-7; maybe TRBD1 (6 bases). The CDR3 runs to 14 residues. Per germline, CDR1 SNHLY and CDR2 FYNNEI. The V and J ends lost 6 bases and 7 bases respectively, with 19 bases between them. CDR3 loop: CASSYGQSLGEQYF. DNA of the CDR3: TGTGCCAGCAGCTACGGACAGTCCTTGGGGGAGCAGTACTTC.

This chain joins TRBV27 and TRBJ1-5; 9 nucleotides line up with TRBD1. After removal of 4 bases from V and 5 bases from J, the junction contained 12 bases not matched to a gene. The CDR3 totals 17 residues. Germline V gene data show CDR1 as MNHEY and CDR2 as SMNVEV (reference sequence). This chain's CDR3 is CASSSRQGVGTDQPQHF. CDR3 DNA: TGTGCCAGCAGTTCCCGACAGGGGGTAGGGACGGATCAGCCCCAGCATTTT.

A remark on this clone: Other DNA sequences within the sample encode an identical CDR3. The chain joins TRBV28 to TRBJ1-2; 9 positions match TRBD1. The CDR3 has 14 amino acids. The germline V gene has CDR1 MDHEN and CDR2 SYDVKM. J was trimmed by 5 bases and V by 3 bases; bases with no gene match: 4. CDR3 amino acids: CASSFGTGPYGYTF. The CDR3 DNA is TGTGCCAGCAGTTTTGGGACAGGGCCTTATGGCTACACCTTC.

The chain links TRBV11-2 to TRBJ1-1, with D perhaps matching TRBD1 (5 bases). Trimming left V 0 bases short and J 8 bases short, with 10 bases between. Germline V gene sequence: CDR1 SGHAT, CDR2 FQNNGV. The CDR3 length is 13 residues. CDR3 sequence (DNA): TGTGCCAGCAGCTTAGAACGACAGCTGGAAGCTTTCTTT. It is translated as CASSLERQLEAFF.

CDR3 sequence: CASRPKGGRSYEQYF. DNA for the CDR3: TGTGCCAGCAGACCGAAGGGAGGGCGCTCCTACGAGCAGTACTTC. The rearrangement joins TRBV27 to TRBJ2-7; 7 bases are shared with TRBD2. There are 15 residues in the CDR3. The germline CDR1 and CDR2 sequences are MNHEY and SMNVEV (reference sequence). V lost 6 bases to trimming and J lost 0 bases; unmatched junction nucleotides: 8.

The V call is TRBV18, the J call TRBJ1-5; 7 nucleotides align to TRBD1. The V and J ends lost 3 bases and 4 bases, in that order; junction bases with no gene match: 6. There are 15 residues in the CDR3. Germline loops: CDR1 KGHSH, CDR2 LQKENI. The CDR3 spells CASSPAQGTNQPQHF. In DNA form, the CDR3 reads TGTGCCAGCTCACCGGCACAGGGGACAAATCAGCCCCAGCATTTT.

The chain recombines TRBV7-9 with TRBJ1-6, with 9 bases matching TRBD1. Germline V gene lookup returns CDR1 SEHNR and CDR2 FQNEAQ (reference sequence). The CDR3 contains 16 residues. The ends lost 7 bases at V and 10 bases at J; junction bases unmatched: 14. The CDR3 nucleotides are TGTGCCAGCACCCCATCCGGACAGGGGTTGGTATCACCCCTCCACTTT. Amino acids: CASTPSGQGLVSPLHF.

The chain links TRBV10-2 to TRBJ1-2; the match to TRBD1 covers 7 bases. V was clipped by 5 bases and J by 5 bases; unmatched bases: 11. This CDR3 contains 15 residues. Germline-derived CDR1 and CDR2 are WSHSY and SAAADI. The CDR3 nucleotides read TGCGCCAGCAGTCAGACCCGGGACAGCTCTTATGGCTACACCTTC. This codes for CASSQTRDSSYGYTF.

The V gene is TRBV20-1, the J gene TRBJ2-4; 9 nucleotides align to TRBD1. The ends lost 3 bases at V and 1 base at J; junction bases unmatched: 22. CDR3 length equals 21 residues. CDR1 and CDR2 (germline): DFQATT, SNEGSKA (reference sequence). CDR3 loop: CSASTPGWNIVGTGAKNIQYF. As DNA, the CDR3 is TGCAGTGCTAGTACCCCAGGGTGGAACATTGTGGGGACAGGGGCCAAAAACATTCAGTACTTC.

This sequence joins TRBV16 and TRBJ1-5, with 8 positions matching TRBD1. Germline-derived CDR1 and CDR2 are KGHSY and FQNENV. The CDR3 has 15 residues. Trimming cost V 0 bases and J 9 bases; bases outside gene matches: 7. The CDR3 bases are TGTGCCAGCAGCCAATCGCTCGGACAGGGCTGGCCCCAGCATTTT. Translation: CASSQSLGQGWPQHF.

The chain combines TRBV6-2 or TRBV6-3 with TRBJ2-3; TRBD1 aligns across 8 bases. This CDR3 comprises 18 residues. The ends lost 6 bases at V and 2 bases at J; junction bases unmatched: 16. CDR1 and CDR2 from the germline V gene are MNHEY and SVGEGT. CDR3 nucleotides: TGTGCCAGCAGCCCCAACTTAAACGGACAGGGTTCCACAGATACGCAGTATTTT. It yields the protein CASSPNLNGQGSTDTQYF.

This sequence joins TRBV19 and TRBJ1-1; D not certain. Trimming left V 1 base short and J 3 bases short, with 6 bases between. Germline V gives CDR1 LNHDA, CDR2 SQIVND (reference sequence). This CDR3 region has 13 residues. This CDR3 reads CASSIVYYTEAFF. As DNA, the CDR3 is TGTGCCAGTAGTATAGTGTACTACACTGAAGCTTTCTTT.

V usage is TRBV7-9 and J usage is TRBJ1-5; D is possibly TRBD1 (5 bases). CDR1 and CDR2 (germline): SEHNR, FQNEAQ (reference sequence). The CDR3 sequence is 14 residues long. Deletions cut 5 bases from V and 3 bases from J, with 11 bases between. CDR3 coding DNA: TGTGCCAGCAGCGAGACAGCCTCCAATCAGCCCCAGCATTTT. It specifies CASSETASNQPQHF.

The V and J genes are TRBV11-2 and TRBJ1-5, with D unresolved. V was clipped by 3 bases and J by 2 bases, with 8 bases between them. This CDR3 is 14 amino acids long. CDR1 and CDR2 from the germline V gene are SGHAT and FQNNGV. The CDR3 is CASSFSGGNQPQHF. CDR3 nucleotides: TGTGCCAGCAGCTTCTCAGGCGGCAATCAGCCCCAGCATTTT.